This T cell receptor beta chain was captured by sequencing in a study of blood T cell repertoires in COVID-19. Across the whole study: In each case, the material was cDNA or gDNA derived from T cells, B-cell-depleted T cells, or PBMCs.

As processed by the authors: Reference gene primers were amplified, and this amplification served to estimate nucleated cell counts. Assay used: immunoSEQ multiplex PCR; TCRdb lists only in-frame clones, some missing. The D gene and trimming were derived from the DNA, and the V and J assignments and clone size from that table. The data show under 200,000 clones, over 80% seen once. Germline V gives CDR1 GTSNPN, CDR2 SVGIG (reference sequence). V was clipped by 0 bases and J by 0 bases, with 18 bases between them. This CDR3 spans 18 amino acids. V usage is TRBV30 and J usage is TRBJ2-4; maybe TRBD1 (6 bases). The source of this sequence is a woman aged 80 or older with active or convalescent COVID-19. Specimen: peripheral blood. The CDR3 coding sequence is TGTGCCTGGAGTGTACAGGGTGTCGGAAGATTAGCCAAAAACATTCAGTACTTC. Protein: CAWSVQGVGRLAKNIQYF.